This T cell receptor (beta chain) is from a study of spatial heterogeneity in lung cancer. Study outcomes and limitations: Mutation tallies in tumors tracked expanded intratumoral alpha and beta TCR counts.

TCRdb used MiXCR to reprocess the 5' RACE reads, holding one entry per CDR3 protein. The repertoire holds 25,000 to 30,000 distinct CDR3 sequences, just over 7% seen once, with approximately 25% in the top ten. This clonotype was counted ten times or more. Its specificity is unknown. Indicated time point: sample taken at primary tumor resection. This CDR3 is built from 17 residues. V lost 0 bases to trimming and J lost 0 bases; unmatched junction nucleotides: 7. Germline V gene data show CDR1 as SQVTM and CDR2 as ANQGSEA. The J gene is TRBJ2-1, the V gene TRBV29-1; 8 nucleotides line up with TRBD2. The sequences come from lung tumor tissue, collected at surgery. The clonotype comes from a male donor with early-stage non-small cell lung cancer. The chain's CDR3 is CSVEEVGGASSYNEQFF. CDR3 in DNA: TGCAGCGTTGAAGAGGTCGGGGGGGCCAGCTCCTACAATGAGCAGTTCTTC.